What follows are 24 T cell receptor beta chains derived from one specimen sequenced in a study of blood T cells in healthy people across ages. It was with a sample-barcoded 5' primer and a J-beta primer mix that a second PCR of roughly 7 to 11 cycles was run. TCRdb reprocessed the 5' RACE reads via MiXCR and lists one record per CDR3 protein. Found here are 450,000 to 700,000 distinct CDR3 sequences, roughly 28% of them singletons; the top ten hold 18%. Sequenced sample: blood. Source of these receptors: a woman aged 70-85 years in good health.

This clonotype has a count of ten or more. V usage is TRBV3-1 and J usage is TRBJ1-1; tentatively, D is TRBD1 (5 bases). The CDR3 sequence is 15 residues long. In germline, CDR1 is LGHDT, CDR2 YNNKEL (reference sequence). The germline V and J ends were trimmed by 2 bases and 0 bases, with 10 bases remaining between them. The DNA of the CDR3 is TGTGCCAGCAGCCAACCCGGGACGGTGAACACTGAAGCTTTCTTT. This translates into CASSQPGTVNTEAFF.

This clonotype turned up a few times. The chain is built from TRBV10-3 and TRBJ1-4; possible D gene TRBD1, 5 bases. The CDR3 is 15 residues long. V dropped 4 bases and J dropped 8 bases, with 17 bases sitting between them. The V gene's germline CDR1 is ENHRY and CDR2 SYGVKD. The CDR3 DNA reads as TGTGCCATCAGTGGGACATTCACCACAGGAGAAAAACTGTTTTTT. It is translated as CAISGTFTTGEKLFF.

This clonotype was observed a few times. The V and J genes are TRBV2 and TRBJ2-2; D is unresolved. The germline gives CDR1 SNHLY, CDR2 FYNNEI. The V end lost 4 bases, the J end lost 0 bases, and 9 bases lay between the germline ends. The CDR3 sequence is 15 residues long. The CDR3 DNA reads TGTGCCAGCAGTGTTTACAAAACGAACACCGGGGAGCTGTTTTTT. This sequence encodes CASSVYKTNTGELFF.

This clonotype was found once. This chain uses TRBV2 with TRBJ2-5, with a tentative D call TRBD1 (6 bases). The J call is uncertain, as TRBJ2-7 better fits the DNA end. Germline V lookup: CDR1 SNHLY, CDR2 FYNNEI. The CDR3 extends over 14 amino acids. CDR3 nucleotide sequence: TGTGCCAGCAGTGAATGGGGGCAGGGTAGCGAGCAGTACTTC. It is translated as CASSEWGQGSEQYF.

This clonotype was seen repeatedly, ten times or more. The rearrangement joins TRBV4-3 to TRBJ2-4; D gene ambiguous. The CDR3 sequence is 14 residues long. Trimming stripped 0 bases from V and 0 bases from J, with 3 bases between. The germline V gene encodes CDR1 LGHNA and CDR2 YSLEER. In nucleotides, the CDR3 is TGCGCCAGCAGCCAAGAATTAGCCAAAAACATTCAGTACTTC. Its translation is CASSQELAKNIQYF.

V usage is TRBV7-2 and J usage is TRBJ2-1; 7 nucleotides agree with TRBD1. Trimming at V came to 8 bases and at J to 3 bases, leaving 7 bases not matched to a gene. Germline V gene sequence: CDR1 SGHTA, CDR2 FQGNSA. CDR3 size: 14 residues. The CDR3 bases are TGTGCCAGCCGGGCAGGGGGACGCTACAATGAGCAGTTCTTC. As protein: CASRAGGRYNEQFF.

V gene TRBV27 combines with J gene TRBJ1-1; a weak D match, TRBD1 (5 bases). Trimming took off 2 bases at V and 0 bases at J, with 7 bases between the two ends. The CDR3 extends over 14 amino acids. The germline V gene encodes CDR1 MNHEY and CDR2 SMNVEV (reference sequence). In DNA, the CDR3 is TGTGCCAGCAGTTTACACAGGTTGAACACTGAAGCTTTCTTT. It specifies CASSLHRLNTEAFF.

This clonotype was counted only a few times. CDR3 sequence reads: CASSLSSRGMKAFF. CDR3 DNA: TGTGCCAGCAGTTTAAGTAGCAGGGGGATGAAAGCTTTCTTT. V usage is TRBV12-3 or TRBV12-4 and J usage is TRBJ1-1; TRBD1 matches 7 bases. V was clipped by 2 bases and J by 9 bases; unmatched bases: 9. This CDR3 spans 14 amino acids.

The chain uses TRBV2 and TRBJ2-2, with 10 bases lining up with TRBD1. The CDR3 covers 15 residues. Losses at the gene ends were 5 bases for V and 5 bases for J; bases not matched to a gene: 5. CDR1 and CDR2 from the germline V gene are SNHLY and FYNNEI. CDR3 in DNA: TGTGCCAGCAGTTCGGACAGGGGGATTACCGGGGAGCTGTTTTTT. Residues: CASSSDRGITGELFF.

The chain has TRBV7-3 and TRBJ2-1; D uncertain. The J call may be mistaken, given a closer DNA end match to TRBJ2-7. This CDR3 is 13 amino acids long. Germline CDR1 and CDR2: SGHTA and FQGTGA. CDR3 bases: TGTGCCAGCAGCTTAACGACTGAGCACGAGCAGTACTTC. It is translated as CASSLTTEHEQYF.

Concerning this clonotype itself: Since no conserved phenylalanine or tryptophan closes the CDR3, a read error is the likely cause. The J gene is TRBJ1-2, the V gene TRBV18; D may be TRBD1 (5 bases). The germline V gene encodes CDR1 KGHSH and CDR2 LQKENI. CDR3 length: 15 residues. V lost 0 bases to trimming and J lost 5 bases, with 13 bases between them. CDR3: CASSPPVRAGYGYTL. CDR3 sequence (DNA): TGTGCCAGCTCACCACCGGTCAGGGCAGGTTATGGCTACACCCTC.

The CDR3 DNA is TGTGCCAGCAGACCGAATAGCGGGGGGGCCTACGAGCAGTACTTC. Translation gives CASRPNSGGAYEQYF. The J gene is TRBJ2-7, the V gene TRBV7-2, with 11 bases matching TRBD2. Germline CDR1 is SGHTA and CDR2 is FQGNSA. CDR3 length: 15 residues. Trimming removed 6 bases from V and 2 bases from J; junction bases left unmatched: 6.

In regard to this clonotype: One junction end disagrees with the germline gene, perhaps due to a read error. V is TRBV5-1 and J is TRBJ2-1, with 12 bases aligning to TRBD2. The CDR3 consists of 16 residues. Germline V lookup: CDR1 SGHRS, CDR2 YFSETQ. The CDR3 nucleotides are TGCGCCAGCAGCATTGGGACTAGCGGGCCGGGCGATGAGCGGTTCTTC. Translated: CASSIGTSGPGDERFF. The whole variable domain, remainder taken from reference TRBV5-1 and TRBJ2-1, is KAGVTQTPRYLIKTRGQQVTLSCSPISGHRSVSWYQQTPGQGLQFLFEYFSETQRNKGNFPGRFSGRQFSNSRSEMNVSTLELGDSALYLCASSIGTSGPGDERFFGPGTRLTVL.

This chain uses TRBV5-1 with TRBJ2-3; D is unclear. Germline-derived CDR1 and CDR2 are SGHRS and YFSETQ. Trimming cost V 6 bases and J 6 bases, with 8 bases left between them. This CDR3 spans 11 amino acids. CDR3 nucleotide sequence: TGCGCCAGCACCTTCGGGGATACGCAGTATTTT. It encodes CASTFGDTQYF.

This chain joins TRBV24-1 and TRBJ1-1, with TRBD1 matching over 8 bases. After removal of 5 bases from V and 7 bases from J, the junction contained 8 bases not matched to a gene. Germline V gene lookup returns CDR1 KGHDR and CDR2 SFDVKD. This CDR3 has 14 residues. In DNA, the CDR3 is TGTGCCACCAGTGCCACGGGACAGGTAGATGAAGCTTTCTTT. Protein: CATSATGQVDEAFF.

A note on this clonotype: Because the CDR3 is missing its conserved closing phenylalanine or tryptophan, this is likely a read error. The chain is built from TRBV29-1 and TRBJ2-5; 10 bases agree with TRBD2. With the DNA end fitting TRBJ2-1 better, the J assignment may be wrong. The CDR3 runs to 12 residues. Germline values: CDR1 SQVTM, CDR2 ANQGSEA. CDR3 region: CSPTSGYNEQFL. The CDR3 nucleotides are TGCAGCCCGACTAGCGGGTACAATGAGCAGTTCTTG.

The DNA of the CDR3 is TGCGCCAGCAGCCCCGCGCGGGGCACAGATACGCAGTATTTT. Protein product: CASSPARGTDTQYF. This sequence joins TRBV5-1 and TRBJ2-3, with TRBD2 as a possible D gene (5 bases). The CDR3 covers 14 residues. Germline V CDR1 and CDR2: SGHRS, YFSETQ. V was shortened by 4 bases and J by 1 base, with 10 bases between the two germline ends. The full variable domain, in which reference TRBV5-1 and TRBJ2-3 provide the parts outside the CDR3, is KAGVTQTPRYLIKTRGQQVTLSCSPISGHRSVSWYQQTPGQGLQFLFEYFSETQRNKGNFPGRFSGRQFSNSRSEMNVSTLELGDSALYLCASSPARGTDTQYFGPGTRLTVL.

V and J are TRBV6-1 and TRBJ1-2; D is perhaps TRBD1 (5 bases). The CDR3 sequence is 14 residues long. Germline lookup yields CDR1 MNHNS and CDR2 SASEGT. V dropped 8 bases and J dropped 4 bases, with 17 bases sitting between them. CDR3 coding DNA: TGTGCCAGCGGGACCACGGGACGGGGCTATGGCTACACCTTC. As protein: CASGTTGRGYGYTF.

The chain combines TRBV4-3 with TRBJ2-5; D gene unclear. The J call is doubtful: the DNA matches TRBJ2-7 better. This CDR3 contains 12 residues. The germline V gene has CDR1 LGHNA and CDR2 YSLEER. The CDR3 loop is CASSLLSGEQYF. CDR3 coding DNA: TGCGCCAGCAGCCTCTTATCGGGCGAGCAGTACTTC.

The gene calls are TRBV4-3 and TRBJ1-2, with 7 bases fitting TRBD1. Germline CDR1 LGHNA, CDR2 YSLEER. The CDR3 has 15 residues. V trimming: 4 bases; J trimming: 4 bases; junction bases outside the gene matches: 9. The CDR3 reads CASSLYRDSSYGYTF. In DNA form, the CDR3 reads TGCGCCAGCAGCCTCTACCGGGACAGTTCCTATGGCTACACCTTC.

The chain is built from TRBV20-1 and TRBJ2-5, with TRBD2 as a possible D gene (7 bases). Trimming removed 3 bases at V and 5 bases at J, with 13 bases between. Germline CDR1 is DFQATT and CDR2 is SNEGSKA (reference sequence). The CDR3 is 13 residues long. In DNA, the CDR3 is TGCAGTGCTAGTCGGGGGGCTGGGGAGACCCAGTACTTC. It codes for CSASRGAGETQYF.

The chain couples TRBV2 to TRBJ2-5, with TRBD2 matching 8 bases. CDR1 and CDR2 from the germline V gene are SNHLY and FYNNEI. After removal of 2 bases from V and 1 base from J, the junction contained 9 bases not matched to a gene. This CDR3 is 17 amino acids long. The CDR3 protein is CASSESRGGRSQETQYF. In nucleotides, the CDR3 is TGTGCCAGCAGTGAAAGTCGGGGGGGCCGGTCCCAAGAGACCCAGTACTTC.

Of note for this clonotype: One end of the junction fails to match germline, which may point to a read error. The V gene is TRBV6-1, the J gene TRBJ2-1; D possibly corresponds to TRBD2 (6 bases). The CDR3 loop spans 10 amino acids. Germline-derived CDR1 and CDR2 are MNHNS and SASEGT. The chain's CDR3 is CASSEQGTSF. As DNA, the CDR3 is TGTGCCAGCAGTGAACAAGGGACTTCCTTC.

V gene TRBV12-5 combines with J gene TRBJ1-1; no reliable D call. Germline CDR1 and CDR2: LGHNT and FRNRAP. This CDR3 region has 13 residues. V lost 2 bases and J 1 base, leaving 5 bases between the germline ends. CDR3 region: CASGLKGNTEAFF. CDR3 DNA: TGTGCTAGTGGTTTGAAGGGGAACACTGAAGCTTTCTTT.